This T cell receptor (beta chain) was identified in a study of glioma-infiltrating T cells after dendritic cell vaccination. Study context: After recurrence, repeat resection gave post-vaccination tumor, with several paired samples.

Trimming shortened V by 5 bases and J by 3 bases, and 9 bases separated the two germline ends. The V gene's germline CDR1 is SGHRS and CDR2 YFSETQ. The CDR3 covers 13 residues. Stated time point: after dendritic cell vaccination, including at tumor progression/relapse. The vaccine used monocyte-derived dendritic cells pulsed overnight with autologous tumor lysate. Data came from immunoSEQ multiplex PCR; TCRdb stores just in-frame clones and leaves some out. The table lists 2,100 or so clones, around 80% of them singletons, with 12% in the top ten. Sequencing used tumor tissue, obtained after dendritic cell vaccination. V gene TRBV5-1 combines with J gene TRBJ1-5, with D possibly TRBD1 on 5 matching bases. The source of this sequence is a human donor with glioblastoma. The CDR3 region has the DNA TGCGCCAGCAGATCGGACACCAATCAGCCCCAGCATTTT. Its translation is CASRSDTNQPQHF.